The T cell receptor beta chain under discussion was sequenced for a study of cytomegalovirus exposure and HLA in healthy donors. Overall study context: Caucasian-associated ancestry cluster membership applied to under 85% of over 350 genotyped donors.

PCR involved 60 Vbeta and 13 Jbeta primers. Libraries were prepared by immunoSEQ multiplex PCR; TCRdb keeps only in-frame clonotypes and omits some of them. This repertoire includes under 85,000 clones. Germline V gives CDR1 SSHAT, CDR2 FNYEAQ (reference sequence). V was cut by 1 base and J by 2 bases, with 11 bases left in between. The CDR3 totals 15 residues. The clonotype was recovered from a boy aged 10-17 years in good health and CMV-seronegative. V gene TRBV7-7 combines with J gene TRBJ2-5; D might be TRBD2 (5 bases). Sequencing input: PBMCs. CDR3 DNA sequence: TGTGCCAGCAGCTTAGGAACGACTAATCAAGAGACCCAGTACTTC. Residues: CASSLGTTNQETQYF.